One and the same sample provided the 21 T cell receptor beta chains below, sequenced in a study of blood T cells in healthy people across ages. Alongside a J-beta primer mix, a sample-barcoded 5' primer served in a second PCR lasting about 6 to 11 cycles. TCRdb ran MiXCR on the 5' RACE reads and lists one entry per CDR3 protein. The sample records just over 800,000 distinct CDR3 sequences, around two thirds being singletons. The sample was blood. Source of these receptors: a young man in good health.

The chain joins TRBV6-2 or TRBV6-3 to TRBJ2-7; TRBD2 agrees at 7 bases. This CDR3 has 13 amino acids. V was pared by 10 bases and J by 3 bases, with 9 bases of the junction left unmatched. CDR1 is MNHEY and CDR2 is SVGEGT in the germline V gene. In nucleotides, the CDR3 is TGTGCCACGGAGCGGGGTCCTTTCTACGAGCAGTACTTC. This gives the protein CATERGPFYEQYF.

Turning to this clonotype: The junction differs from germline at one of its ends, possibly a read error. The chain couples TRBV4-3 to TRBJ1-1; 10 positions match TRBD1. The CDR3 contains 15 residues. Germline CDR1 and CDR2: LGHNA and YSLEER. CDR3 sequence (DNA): TGCGCCGGCAGCCTTACTAGGGGACAGGGGTCTGAAGCTTTCTTT. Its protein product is CAGSLTRGQGSEAFF.

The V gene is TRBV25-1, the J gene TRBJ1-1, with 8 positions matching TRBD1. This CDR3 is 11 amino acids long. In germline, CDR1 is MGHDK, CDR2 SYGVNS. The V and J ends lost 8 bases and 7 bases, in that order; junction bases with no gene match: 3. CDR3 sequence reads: CASDRGSEAFF. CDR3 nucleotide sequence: TGTGCCAGCGACAGGGGTAGTGAAGCTTTCTTT.

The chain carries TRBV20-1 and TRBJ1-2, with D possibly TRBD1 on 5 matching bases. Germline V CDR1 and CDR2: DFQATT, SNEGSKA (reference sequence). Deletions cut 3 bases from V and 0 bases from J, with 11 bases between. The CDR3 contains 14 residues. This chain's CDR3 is CSARPGQANYGYTF. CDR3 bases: TGCAGTGCTAGGCCAGGACAAGCTAACTATGGCTACACCTTC.

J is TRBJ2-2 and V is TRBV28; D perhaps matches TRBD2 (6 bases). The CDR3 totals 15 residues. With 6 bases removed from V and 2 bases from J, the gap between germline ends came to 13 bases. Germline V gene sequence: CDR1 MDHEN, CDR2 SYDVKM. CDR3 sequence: CASRLGGTNTGELFF. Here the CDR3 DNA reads TGTGCCAGCAGACTTGGGGGGACCAACACCGGGGAGCTGTTTTTT.

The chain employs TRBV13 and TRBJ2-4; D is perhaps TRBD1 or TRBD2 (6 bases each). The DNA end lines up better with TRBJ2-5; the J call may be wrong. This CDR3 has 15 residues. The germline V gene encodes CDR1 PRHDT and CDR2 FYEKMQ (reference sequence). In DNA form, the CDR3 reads TGTGCCAGCAGCTTCCTTGGGGGCGCGGGGGAGACCCAGTACTTC. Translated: CASSFLGGAGETQYF.

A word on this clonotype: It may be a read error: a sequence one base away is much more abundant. The CDR3 DNA is TGTGCCACCAGCGGACAGTTTAATCAGCCCCTGCATTTT. Translation gives CATSGQFNQPLHF. J is TRBJ1-5 and V is TRBV24-1, with D possibly matching TRBD1 (6 bases). The germline V gene has CDR1 KGHDR and CDR2 SFDVKD. The CDR3 loop spans 13 amino acids.

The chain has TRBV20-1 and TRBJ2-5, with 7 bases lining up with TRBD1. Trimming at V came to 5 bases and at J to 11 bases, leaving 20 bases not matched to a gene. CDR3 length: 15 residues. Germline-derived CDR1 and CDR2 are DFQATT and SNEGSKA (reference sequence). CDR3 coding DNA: TGCAGTGCTCGTATACCGGGACAGAGATACAATGAGCAGTACTTC. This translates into CSARIPGQRYNEQYF.

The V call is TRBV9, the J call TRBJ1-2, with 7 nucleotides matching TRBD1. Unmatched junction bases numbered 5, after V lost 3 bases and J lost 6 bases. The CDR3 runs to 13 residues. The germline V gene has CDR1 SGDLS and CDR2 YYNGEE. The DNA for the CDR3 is TGTGCCAGCAGCGCACGACAGGGCCATGGCTACACCTTC. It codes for CASSARQGHGYTF.

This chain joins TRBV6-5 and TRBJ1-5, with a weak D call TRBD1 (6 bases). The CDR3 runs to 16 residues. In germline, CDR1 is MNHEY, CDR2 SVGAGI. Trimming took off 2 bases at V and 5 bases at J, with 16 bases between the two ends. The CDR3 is CASSYVGRGFDQPQHF. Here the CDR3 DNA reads TGTGCCAGCAGTTACGTAGGCAGGGGATTCGATCAGCCCCAGCATTTT.

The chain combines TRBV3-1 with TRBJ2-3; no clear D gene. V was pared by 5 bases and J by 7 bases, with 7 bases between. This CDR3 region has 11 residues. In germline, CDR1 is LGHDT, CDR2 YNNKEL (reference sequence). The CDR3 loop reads CASSSANTQYF. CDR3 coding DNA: TGTGCCAGCAGCAGCGCTAATACGCAGTATTTT.

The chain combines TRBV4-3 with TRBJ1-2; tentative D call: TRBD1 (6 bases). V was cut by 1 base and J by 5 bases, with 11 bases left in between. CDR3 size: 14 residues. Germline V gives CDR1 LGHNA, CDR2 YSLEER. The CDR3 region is CASSQGGGTYGYTF. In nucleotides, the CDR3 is TGCGCCAGCAGCCAAGGAGGAGGGACATATGGCTACACCTTC.

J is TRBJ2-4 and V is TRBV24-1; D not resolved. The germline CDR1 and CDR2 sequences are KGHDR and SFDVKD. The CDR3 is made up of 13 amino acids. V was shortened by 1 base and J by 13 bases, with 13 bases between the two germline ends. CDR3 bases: TGTGCCACCAGTGATTTATGGGCAGAAGAGCAGTACTTC. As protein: CATSDLWAEEQYF.

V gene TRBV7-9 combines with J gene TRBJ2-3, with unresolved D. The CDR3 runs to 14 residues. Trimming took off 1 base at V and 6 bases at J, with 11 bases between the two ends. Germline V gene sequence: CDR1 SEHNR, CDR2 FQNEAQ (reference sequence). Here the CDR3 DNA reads TGTGCCAGCAGCTTAGACCTACCTCCGGATACGCAGTATTTT. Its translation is CASSLDLPPDTQYF.

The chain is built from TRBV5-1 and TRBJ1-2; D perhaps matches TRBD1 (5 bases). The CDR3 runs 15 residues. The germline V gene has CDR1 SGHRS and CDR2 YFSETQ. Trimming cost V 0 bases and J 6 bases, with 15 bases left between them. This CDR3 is CASSLGTPTWNGYTF. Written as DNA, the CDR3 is TGCGCCAGCAGCTTGGGGACACCGACCTGGAATGGCTACACCTTC.

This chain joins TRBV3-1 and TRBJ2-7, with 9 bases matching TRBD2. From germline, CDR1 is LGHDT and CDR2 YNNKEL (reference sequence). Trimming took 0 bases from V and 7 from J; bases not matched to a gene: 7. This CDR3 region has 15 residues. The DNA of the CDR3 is TGTGCCAGCAGCCAAGATGGGCGGGGGGGAGGGGAGCAGTACTTC. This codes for CASSQDGRGGGEQYF.

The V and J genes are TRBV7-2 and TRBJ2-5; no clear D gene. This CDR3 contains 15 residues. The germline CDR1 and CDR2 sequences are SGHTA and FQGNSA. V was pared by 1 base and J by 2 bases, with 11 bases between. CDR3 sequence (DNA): TGTGCCAGCAGCTTAGTGGCTCACCCTCAAGAGACCCAGTACTTC. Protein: CASSLVAHPQETQYF.

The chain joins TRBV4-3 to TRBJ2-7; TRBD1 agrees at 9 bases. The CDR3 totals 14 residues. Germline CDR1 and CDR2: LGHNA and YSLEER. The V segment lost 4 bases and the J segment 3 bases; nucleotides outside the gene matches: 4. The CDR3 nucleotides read TGCGCCAGCAGCCGGGACAGGGATTTCTACGAGCAGTACTTC. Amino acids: CASSRDRDFYEQYF.

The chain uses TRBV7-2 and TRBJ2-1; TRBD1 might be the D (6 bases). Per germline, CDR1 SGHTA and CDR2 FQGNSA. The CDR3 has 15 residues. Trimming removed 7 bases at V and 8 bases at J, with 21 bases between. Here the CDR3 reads CASKGVGDGKHEQFF. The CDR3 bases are TGTGCCAGCAAGGGGGTGGGGGACGGGAAGCATGAGCAGTTCTTC.

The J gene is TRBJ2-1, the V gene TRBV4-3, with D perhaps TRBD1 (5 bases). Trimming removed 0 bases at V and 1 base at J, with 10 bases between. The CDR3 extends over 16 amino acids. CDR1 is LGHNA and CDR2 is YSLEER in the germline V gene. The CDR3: CASSQDDSNSYNEQFF. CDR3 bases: TGCGCCAGCAGCCAAGATGACAGCAATTCCTACAATGAGCAGTTCTTC.

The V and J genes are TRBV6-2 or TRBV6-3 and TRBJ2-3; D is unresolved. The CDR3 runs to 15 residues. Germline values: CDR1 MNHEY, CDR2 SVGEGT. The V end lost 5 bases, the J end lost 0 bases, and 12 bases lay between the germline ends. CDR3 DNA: TGTGCCAGCAGTATACTTCCTTCTAGCACAGATACGCAGTATTTT. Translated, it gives CASSILPSSTDTQYF.